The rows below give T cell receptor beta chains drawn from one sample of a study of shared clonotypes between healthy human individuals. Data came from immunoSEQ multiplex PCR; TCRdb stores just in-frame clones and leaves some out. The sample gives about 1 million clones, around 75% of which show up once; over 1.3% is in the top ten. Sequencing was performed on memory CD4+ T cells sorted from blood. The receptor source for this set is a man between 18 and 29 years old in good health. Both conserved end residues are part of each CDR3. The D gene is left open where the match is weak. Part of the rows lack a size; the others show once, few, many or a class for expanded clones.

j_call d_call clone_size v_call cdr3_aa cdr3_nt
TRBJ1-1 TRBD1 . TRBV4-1 CASSQEHRGNAEAFF TGCGCCAGCAGCCAAGAGCACAGGGGAAATGCTGAAGCTTTCTTT
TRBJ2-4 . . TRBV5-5 CASSFSGADIQYF TGTGCCAGCAGCTTCAGTGGGGCGGACATTCAGTACTTC
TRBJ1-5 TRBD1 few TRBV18 CASSPQGASNQPQHF TGTGCCAGCTCACCACAGGGGGCAAGCAATCAGCCCCAGCATTTT
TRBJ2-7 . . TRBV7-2 CASSLPGGEQYF TGTGCCAGCAGCTTGCCGGGTGGCGAGCAGTACTTC
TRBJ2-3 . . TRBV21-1 CASSPREELSTDTQYF TGTGCCAGCAGCCCAAGGGAGGAATTAAGCACAGATACGCAGTATTTT
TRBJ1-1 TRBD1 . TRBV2 CASRTGWNTEAFF TGTGCCAGTCGGACAGGGTGGAACACTGAAGCTTTCTTT
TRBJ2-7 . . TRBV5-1 CASSWDIGGPYEQYF TGCGCCAGCAGCTGGGATATTGGGGGGCCCTACGAGCAGTACTTC
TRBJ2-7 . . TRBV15 CATSRDPGYSYEQYF TGTGCCACCAGCAGAGATCCAGGGTACTCCTACGAGCAGTACTTC
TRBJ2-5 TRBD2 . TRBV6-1 CASRISGGGETQYF TGTGCCAGCAGAATTAGCGGGGGAGGAGAGACCCAGTACTTC
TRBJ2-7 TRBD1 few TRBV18 CASSPSLGTGFYEQYF TGTGCCAGCTCACCCTCCCTCGGGACAGGTTTCTACGAGCAGTACTTC